The rows below give T cell receptor beta chains drawn from one sample of a study of control samples from healthy donors and cancer patients. Clones were sequenced by immunoSEQ multiplex PCR, and TCRdb holds only the in-frame ones, with some missing. The sample has 140,000 or so clones, roughly 94% seen once. The sample taken for sequencing was PBMCs. Receptor source: a man in his fifties or sixties with colorectal cancer. CDR3s include the opening cysteine and the closing phenylalanine or tryptophan. Each record gives: V gene, J gene, clone size, D gene, CDR3 protein, CDR3 DNA. The D gene is left open where the match is weak. The size entry is marked missing in some rows and otherwise reads once, few, many or a size class.

TRBV6-1,TRBJ1-2,-,-,CASSDWTATYGYTF,TGTGCCAGCAGTGATTGGACAGCCACATATGGCTACACCTTC
TRBV15,TRBJ2-7,-,TRBD1,CATSRDRGITYEQYF,TGTGCCACCAGCAGAGACAGGGGGATTACCTACGAGCAGTACTTC
TRBV18,TRBJ2-2,-,TRBD2,CASSPFSGGNTGELFF,TGTGCCAGCTCACCCTTTAGCGGGGGGAACACCGGGGAGCTGTTTTTT
TRBV3-1/TRBV3-2,TRBJ1-1,-,-,CASSHGANTEAFF,TGTGCCAGCAGCCACGGGGCTAACACTGAAGCTTTCTTT
TRBV6-5,TRBJ2-5,-,-,CASSPGIQLETQYF,TGTGCCAGCAGCCCCGGGATCCAGTTAGAGACCCAGTACTTC
TRBV5-1,TRBJ1-2,-,-,CASSSGTVYGYTF,TGCGCCAGCAGCTCGGGCACCGTCTATGGCTACACCTTC
TRBV10-3,TRBJ2-1,-,-,CATVRAGGYNEQFF,TGTGCCACTGTTAGGGCAGGAGGTTACAATGAGCAGTTCTTC
TRBV30,TRBJ2-1,-,-,CAWKKGLWNEQFF,TGTGCCTGGAAGAAGGGTTTATGGAATGAGCAGTTCTTC
TRBV5-4,TRBJ2-5,-,TRBD1,CASSFPGQGQETQYF,TGTGCCAGCAGCTTCCCCGGACAGGGGCAAGAGACCCAGTACTTC
TRBV9,TRBJ2-1,-,-,CASTTPRSAKGNEQFF,TGTGCCAGCACCACTCCCAGGAGCGCCAAGGGCAATGAGCAGTTCTTC
TRBV5-1,TRBJ2-2,-,-,CASSDDNRVLTNTGELFF,TGCGCCAGCAGCGACGACAACCGGGTCCTAACAAACACCGGGGAGCTGTTTTTT
TRBV11-2,TRBJ2-6,-,TRBD1,CASSTPTGGFFTGANVLTF,TGTGCCAGCAGCACGCCGACAGGGGGCTTCTTTACGGGGGCCAACGTCCTGACTTTC
TRBV19,TRBJ2-3,-,TRBD2,CASSTGLAGGRGDTQYF,TGTGCCAGTAGTACAGGACTAGCGGGGGGCCGGGGAGATACGCAGTATTTT
TRBV3-1/TRBV3-2,TRBJ2-1,-,-,CASSQQGTLNEQFF,TGTGCCAGCAGCCAACAGGGGACCCTCAATGAGCAGTTCTTC
TRBV5-1,TRBJ1-2,-,-,CASSLEDYGYTF,TGCGCCAGCAGCTTGGAGGACTATGGCTACACCTTC
TRBV12-3/TRBV12-4,TRBJ2-1,-,-,CASSLAAIEQFF,TGTGCCAGCAGTTTAGCGGCCATCGAGCAGTTCTTC
TRBV7-2,TRBJ2-1,once,TRBD2,CASSLVGGAYNEQFF,TGTGCCAGCAGCTTAGTTGGGGGGGCCTACAATGAGCAGTTCTTC
TRBV27,TRBJ1-6,-,-,CASSDGTSYSPLHF,TGTGCCAGCAGTGACGGGACATCCTATTCACCCCTCCACTTT
TRBV4-2,TRBJ2-3,-,TRBD2,CASSQVAGGHRDTQYF,TGTGCCAGCAGCCAAGTAGCGGGGGGCCATAGAGATACGCAGTATTTT
TRBV19,TRBJ1-6,-,TRBD1,CASSKDRGRINSPLHF,TGTGCCAGTAGTAAGGACAGGGGGCGGATTAATTCACCCCTCCACTTT
TRBV23-1,TRBJ1-5,-,TRBD1,CASSQGDRDSSNQPQHF,TGCGCCAGCAGTCAAGGAGACAGGGACTCTAGCAATCAGCCCCAGCATTTT
TRBV4-3,TRBJ2-3,-,TRBD2,CASSSRTSGVFTDTQYF,TGCGCCAGCAGCTCAAGGACTAGCGGGGTTTTCACAGATACGCAGTATTTT
TRBV6-2/TRBV6-3,TRBJ1-1,few,-,CASSYPLNTEAFF,TGTGCCAGCAGTTACCCCTTGAACACTGAAGCTTTCTTT
TRBV13,TRBJ1-2,-,-,CASSFSTGANYGYTF,TGTGCCAGCAGCTTTTCGACAGGCGCTAACTATGGCTACACCTTC
TRBV7-2,TRBJ1-2,once,-,CASSRTGSYGYTF,TGTGCCAGCAGCCGTACAGGGTCCTATGGCTACACCTTC
TRBV27,TRBJ1-5,-,-,CAGGPGQPQHF,TGTGCCGGGGGGCCGGGCCAGCCCCAGCATTTT
TRBV6-2/TRBV6-3,TRBJ2-3,-,-,CASSSRPQATTDTQYF,TGTGCCAGCAGTTCCCGCCCCCAGGCCACTACAGATACGCAGTATTTT